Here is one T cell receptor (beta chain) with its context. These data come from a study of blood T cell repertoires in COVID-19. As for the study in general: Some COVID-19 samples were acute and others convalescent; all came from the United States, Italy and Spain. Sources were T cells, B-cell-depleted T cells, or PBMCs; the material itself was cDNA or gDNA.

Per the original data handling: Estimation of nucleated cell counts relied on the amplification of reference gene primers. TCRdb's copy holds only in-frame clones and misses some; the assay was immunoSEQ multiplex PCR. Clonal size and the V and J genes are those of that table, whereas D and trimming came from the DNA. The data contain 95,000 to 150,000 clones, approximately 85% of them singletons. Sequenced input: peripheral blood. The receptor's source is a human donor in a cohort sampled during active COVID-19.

CDR3 sequence: CASRKEGQTFTDTQYF. The CDR3 DNA follows: TGTGCCAGTAGGAAAGAGGGACAGACCTTCACAGATACGCAGTATTTT. This chain links TRBV19 with TRBJ2-3, with TRBD1 matching over 7 bases. Germline V lookup: CDR1 LNHDA, CDR2 SQIVND (reference sequence). V shed 6 bases and J 2 bases; nucleotides not matched to a gene: 11. The CDR3 has 16 amino acids.